This T cell receptor beta chain comes out of a study of T cells in women clearing cervical HPV infection. Regarding this clone: The DNA ends 3 residues before the CDR3 does, and the rest of the CDR3 is filled in from the germline J gene.

Profiled with immunoSEQ multiplex PCR; TCRdb holds only in-frame clones, not every one. The sample totals tens of thousands of clones. J was trimmed by 8 bases and V by 0 bases; bases with no gene match: 8. The germline V gene has CDR1 SGDLS and CDR2 YYNGEE. CDR3 size: 15 residues. Sequenced material: blood buffy coat. The TCR sequence derives from a woman aged 18 to 75 with a cervical HPV16 infection that either progressed to CIN3+ or cleared (not recorded which). The chain has TRBV9 and TRBJ2-1; 7 nucleotides align to TRBD2. CDR3: CASSVAGGTGYEQFF. The part of the CDR3 DNA that was read is TGTGCCAGCAGCGTAGCGGGGGGTACCGGCTATGAG.